This T cell receptor (beta chain) comes out of a study of T cells after posttransplantation cyclophosphamide. The CDR3 spans 13 residues. J lost 8 bases, V lost 5 bases, and 5 bases had no gene match. Germline CDR1 and CDR2: PRHDT and FYEKMQ (reference sequence). This clone was counted only a few times. Some clones are missing from TCRdb's copy, which holds only in-frame ones; the method was immunoSEQ multiplex PCR. The data show over 9,000 clones, 85% to 95% seen once. This clonotype originated in a man aged 25-45 years in good health and a related stem cell transplant donor. The V and J genes are TRBV13 and TRBJ1-4; 7 bases are a match to TRBD1. The specimen sequenced was naive CD8+ T cells sorted from PBMCs. The CDR3 bases are TGTGCCAGCAGCACCGACAGGGAGGAAAAACTGTTTTTT. It translates to CASSTDREEKLFF.